This TCR beta chain was sequenced for a study of cytomegalovirus exposure and HLA in healthy donors. As for this clone: Its antigen remains unknown.

V shed 0 bases and J 4 bases; nucleotides not matched to a gene: 4. Germline CDR1 is SGHTA and CDR2 is FQGTGA. This CDR3 contains 15 residues. Profiling relied on immunoSEQ multiplex PCR, and the TCRdb table lists in-frame clones only, not all of them. The data contain about 260,000 clones, about 92% of them singletons. The donors were part of the validation cohort, which consisted of roughly 110 subjects and was separate from the first cohort of 666 subjects. Whole-study results and caveats: Rarity held for most TCR sequences, but there were some public TCRs that occurred in many donors. Cytomegalovirus-associated TCR beta chains were listed, numbering 150 to 200.

This rearrangement joins TRBV7-3 to TRBJ2-5; the match to TRBD2 covers 8 bases. This clonotype originated in a woman aged 25-40 years in good health and CMV-seronegative. The sequencing sample was made of PBMCs. The CDR3 loop is CASSLTRLAGETQYF. The CDR3 bases are TGTGCCAGCAGCTTAACGAGGCTAGCGGGAGAGACCCAGTACTTC.